A selection of T cell receptor beta chains follows, all from one sample in a study of radiation and T cells in renal cell carcinoma. The method was immunoSEQ multiplex PCR; TCRdb's version includes in-frame clones alone and lacks a portion of them. Among 70,000 or so clones, roughly 82% were seen once, and the ten largest hold 5.8%. The specimen comprised blood, sampled from a patient whose treatment included radiotherapy and nephrectomy. These receptors were obtained from a man between 60 and 75 years old with renal cell carcinoma. The CDR3 runs from the conserved cysteine through the conserved F or W. D genes are given only for firm matches. Rows give clone size only sometimes, using once, few, many, or a class for an expanded clone.

v_gene,j_gene,d_gene,abundance,len,CDR3aa,CDR3nt
TRBV6-6,TRBJ1-1,NA,NA,13,CASSKEGFPEAFF,TGTGCCAGCAGTAAAGAAGGGTTTCCTGAAGCTTTCTTT
TRBV4-1,TRBJ2-1,NA,NA,15,CASSPRGTSYNEQFF,TGCGCCAGCAGCCCTAGAGGGACCTCCTACAATGAGCAGTTCTTC
TRBV10-3,TRBJ2-5,TRBD2,NA,13,CAISEGRGETQYF,TGTGCCATCAGTGAGGGGAGGGGAGAGACCCAGTACTTC
TRBV5-4,TRBJ2-7,NA,once,15,CASSLEAGLSYEQYF,TGTGCCAGCAGCTTGGAGGCAGGACTCTCCTACGAGCAGTACTTC
TRBV15,TRBJ1-1,NA,once,14,CATSRDRRNTEAFF,TGTGCCACCAGCAGAGATCGTAGGAACACTGAAGCTTTCTTT
TRBV6-5,TRBJ2-5,NA,NA,12,CASRGPQETQYF,TGTGCCAGCAGGGGACCACAAGAGACCCAGTACTTC
TRBV28,TRBJ1-2,NA,NA,15,CASSLRADSLYGYTF,TGTGCCAGCAGTTTAAGGGCCGACAGCCTCTATGGCTACACCTTC
TRBV11-2,TRBJ2-6,NA,NA,15,CASSLRGSGANVLTF,TGTGCCAGCAGCTTACGGGGGTCCGGGGCCAACGTCCTGACTTTC
TRBV5-1,TRBJ2-5,TRBD1,NA,13,CASSRTGKETQYF,TGCGCCAGCAGCCGGACAGGGAAGGAGACCCAGTACTTC
TRBV6-1,TRBJ2-6,TRBD1,NA,18,CASSELGTGGAGANVLTF,TGTGCCAGCAGTGAATTAGGGACAGGGGGCGCTGGGGCCAACGTCCTGACTTTC
TRBV18,TRBJ2-2,NA,NA,15,CASSPRPPGAGELFF,TGTGCCAGCTCACCGAGGCCGCCAGGCGCCGGGGAGCTGTTTTTT
TRBV19,TRBJ2-2,TRBD1,NA,14,CASKRQGAAGELFF,TGTGCCAGTAAGAGACAGGGGGCCGCCGGGGAGCTGTTTTTT
TRBV10-2,TRBJ1-2,TRBD1,once,14,CASSGTVQIYGYTF,TGCGCCAGCAGCGGGACAGTCCAAATCTATGGCTACACCTTC
TRBV29-1,TRBJ1-3,NA,few,11,CSVLVGNTIYF,TGCAGCGTCTTAGTCGGAAACACCATATATTTT
TRBV6-4,TRBJ1-2,TRBD1,NA,13,CASKGQGNYGYTF,TGTGCCAGCAAGGGACAGGGGAACTATGGCTACACCTTC
TRBV10-3,TRBJ2-1,NA,NA,12,CAIDLAGNEQFF,TGTGCCATCGACCTTGCAGGAAATGAGCAGTTCTTC
TRBV6-5,TRBJ2-3,TRBD2,few,15,CASRGLAGRTDTQYF,TGTGCCAGCAGGGGACTAGCGGGACGCACAGATACGCAGTATTTT
TRBV10-1,TRBJ2-2,TRBD1,NA,16,CASSESRDRNTGELFF,TGCGCCAGCAGTGAGTCCCGGGACAGGAACACCGGGGAGCTGTTTTTT
TRBV19,TRBJ2-7,NA,NA,14,CASSIGPASYEQYF,TGTGCCAGTAGTATAGGGCCAGCGAGCTACGAGCAGTACTTC
TRBV7-6,TRBJ2-1,NA,NA,13,CASNSGTYNEQFF,TGTGCCAGCAATTCCGGGACCTACAATGAGCAGTTCTTC
TRBV5-1,TRBJ2-4,NA,once,15,CASSSSTAGKNIQYF,TGCGCCAGCAGCTCCTCGACTGCCGGCAAAAACATTCAGTACTTC
TRBV10-1,TRBJ1-2,NA,NA,17,CASSESIQGRGSYGYTF,TGCGCCAGCAGTGAGTCCATCCAGGGGCGTGGAAGCTATGGCTACACCTTC